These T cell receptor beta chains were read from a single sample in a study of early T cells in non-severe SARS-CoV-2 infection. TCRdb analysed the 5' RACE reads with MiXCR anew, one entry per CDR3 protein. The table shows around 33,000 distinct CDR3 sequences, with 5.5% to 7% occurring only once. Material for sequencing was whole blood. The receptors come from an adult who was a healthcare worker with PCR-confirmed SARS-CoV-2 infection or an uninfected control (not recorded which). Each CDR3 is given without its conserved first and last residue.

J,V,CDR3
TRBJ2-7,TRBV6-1,ASRRQREAYEQY
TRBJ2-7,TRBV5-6,ASSAGTGTTEQY
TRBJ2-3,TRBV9,ASSAGLAGGADTQY
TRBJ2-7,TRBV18,ASSPVAEPSYEQY
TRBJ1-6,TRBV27,ASSFSGDALH
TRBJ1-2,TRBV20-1,SASAPGLPSISYT
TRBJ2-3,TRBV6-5,ASSTTDTQY
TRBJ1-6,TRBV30,AWRPAGGDNSPLH
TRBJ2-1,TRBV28,ASKEAGDIGEQF
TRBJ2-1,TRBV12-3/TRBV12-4,ASSFYLAARNEQF
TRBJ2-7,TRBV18,ASSPWGGYEQY
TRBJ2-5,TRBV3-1,ASSQDSLAGALPETQY
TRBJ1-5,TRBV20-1,SVSRVSSNQPQH
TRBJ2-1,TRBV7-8,ASSLGQGAASVGLNEQF
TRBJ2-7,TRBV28,ASSFTGGDYEQY
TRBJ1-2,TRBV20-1,MIDRPIYGYT
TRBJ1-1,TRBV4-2,ASSHPLAGTEAF
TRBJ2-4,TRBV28,ASSLTGRAKNIQY
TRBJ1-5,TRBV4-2,ASPQSKGRPGRWPQH
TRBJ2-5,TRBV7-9,ASSLDSETQY
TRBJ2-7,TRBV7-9,ASSGDFAYEQY
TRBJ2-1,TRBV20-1,SASQTSGSWGEQF